These 30 T cell receptor beta chains came from one sample sequenced in a study of radiation and T cells in renal cell carcinoma. Time point in this sample: blood 2 weeks post-SBRT. Treatment of the sample: 15 Gy SBRT to primary tumor, nephrectomy 4 weeks later. Clones were sequenced by immunoSEQ multiplex PCR, and TCRdb holds only the in-frame ones, with some missing. The sample lists some 75,000 clones; about 80% were seen once. The sample here was blood, taken from a patient whose treatment included radiotherapy and nephrectomy. The receptor set was obtained from a man between 60 and 75 years old with renal cell carcinoma.

The gene calls are TRBV5-6 and TRBJ2-6; 11 bases are shared with TRBD1. Germline lookup yields CDR1 SGHDT and CDR2 YYEEEE. CDR3 length equals 18 residues. V lost 4 bases, J lost 1 base, and 7 bases stayed unmatched. CDR3 sequence: CASSRRDRGDSGANVLTF. The CDR3 DNA sequence: TGTGCCAGCAGCCGACGGGACAGGGGGGATTCTGGGGCCAACGTCCTGACTTTC. Full variable domain (rest looked up from reference TRBV5-6 and TRBJ2-6): DAGVTQSPTHLIKTRGQQVTLRCSPKSGHDTVSWYQQALGQGPQFIFQYYEEEERQRGNFPDRFSGHQFPNYSSELNVNALLLGDSALYLCASSRRDRGDSGANVLTFGAGSRLTVL.

The chain has TRBV5-1 and TRBJ1-3, with 7 bases lining up with TRBD1. V trimming: 4 bases; J trimming: 10 bases; junction bases outside the gene matches: 14. This CDR3 spans 15 amino acids. In germline, CDR1 is SGHRS, CDR2 YFSETQ. In DNA, the CDR3 is TGCGCCAGCAGCCCAGAGGGGACAGACGAAAGTACCATATATTTT. It codes for CASSPEGTDESTIYF.

This clone has more than one count but fewer than ten. The J gene is TRBJ2-2, the V gene TRBV5-1; D gene unclear. Per the germline V gene, CDR1 is SGHRS and CDR2 is YFSETQ. CDR3 size: 15 residues. Trimming shortened V by 0 bases and J by 0 bases, and 6 bases separated the two germline ends. CDR3 DNA sequence: TGCGCCAGCAGCTTGGAAGGGACGAACACCGGGGAGCTGTTTTTT. Translation gives CASSLEGTNTGELFF.

V is TRBV7-3 and J is TRBJ2-1, with 10 bases that match TRBD2. The CDR3 totals 15 residues. Germline CDR1 and CDR2: SGHTA and FQGTGA. V gave up 5 bases and J gave up 4 bases; unmatched junction bases: 5. The CDR3 nucleotides read TGTGCCAGCAGCCCCACTAGCGGGACGTACAATGAGCAGTTCTTC. Its protein is CASSPTSGTYNEQFF.

This chain joins TRBV4-3 and TRBJ2-7, with D possibly being TRBD2 (8 bases). Between the trimmed V and J ends, which lost 3 bases and 4 bases, there was a span of 22 bases. The CDR3 loop spans 17 amino acids. Germline CDR1 LGHNA, CDR2 YSLEER. CDR3 in DNA: TGCGCCAGCAGCCATGGGCCAGGGGGAGCGGGGGTATACGAGCAGTACTTC. This codes for CASSHGPGGAGVYEQYF.

This chain joins TRBV14 and TRBJ2-3; 10 nucleotides match TRBD2. The germline gives CDR1 SGHDN, CDR2 FVKESK. V lost 4 bases and J lost 5; bases outside the gene matches: 0. This CDR3 region has 13 residues. The CDR3 protein is CASSLAGGDTQYF. CDR3 DNA sequence: TGTGCCAGCAGCCTAGCGGGGGGAGATACGCAGTATTTT.

This chain uses TRBV18 with TRBJ2-7; D perhaps matches TRBD2 (6 bases). The CDR3 covers 12 residues. V lost 3 bases to trimming and J lost 4 bases, with 7 bases between them. Germline CDR1 reads KGHSH; CDR2 reads LQKENI. The CDR3 loop reads CASSPRGYEQYF. The CDR3 coding sequence is TGTGCCAGCTCACCTCGGGGGTACGAGCAGTACTTC.

This sequence joins TRBV5-1 and TRBJ2-3; a possible D gene is TRBD1 (7 bases). The germline gives CDR1 SGHRS, CDR2 YFSETQ. V was pared by 3 bases and J by 9 bases, with 23 bases between. This CDR3 has 16 amino acids. CDR3 residues: CASSSLGRGEVDTQYF. As DNA, the CDR3 is TGCGCCAGCAGCTCCTTGGGCAGGGGGGAAGTAGACACGCAGTATTTT. The full variable domain, in which reference TRBV5-1 and TRBJ2-3 provide the parts outside the CDR3, is KAGVTQTPRYLIKTRGQQVTLSCSPISGHRSVSWYQQTPGQGLQFLFEYFSETQRNKGNFPGRFSGRQFSNSRSEMNVSTLELGDSALYLCASSSLGRGEVDTQYFGPGTRLTVL.

The V gene is TRBV6-1, the J gene TRBJ1-1, with TRBD1 as a possible D gene (6 bases). This CDR3 spans 13 amino acids. Germline V gene data show CDR1 as MNHNS and CDR2 as SASEGT. The CDR3: CSTGFQEDTEAFF. Written as DNA, the CDR3 is TGTTCCACAGGGTTTCAAGAGGACACTGAAGCTTTCTTT.

This rearrangement joins TRBV7-9 to TRBJ2-3; 11 nucleotides align to TRBD2. The junction had 3 bases not matched to a gene; V was cut back by 0 bases and J by 1 base. Germline V CDR1 and CDR2: SEHNR, FQNEAQ (reference sequence). The length of the CDR3 is 17 residues. The CDR3 region is CASSLAGTSGGTDTQYF. CDR3 in DNA: TGTGCCAGCAGCTTAGCCGGGACTAGCGGAGGCACAGATACGCAGTATTTT.

The V call is TRBV27, the J call TRBJ2-7, with no clear D. Per germline, CDR1 MNHEY and CDR2 SMNVEV (reference sequence). There are 13 residues in the CDR3. The V and J ends lost 2 bases and 3 bases respectively, with 8 bases between them. CDR3 loop: CASSLVLGYEQYF. DNA of the CDR3: TGTGCCAGCAGTTTAGTGCTCGGCTACGAGCAGTACTTC.

V usage is TRBV19 and J usage is TRBJ1-2; no clear D. The V gene lost 0 bases and the J gene lost 2 bases, with 7 bases spanning the gap. CDR1 and CDR2 (germline): LNHDA, SQIVND (reference sequence). CDR3 size: 14 residues. CDR3 nucleotides: TGTGCCAGTAGTATAGATCACCTAAACTATGGCTACACCTTC. Translation: CASSIDHLNYGYTF.

This clone was detected only a few times. V usage is TRBV18 and J usage is TRBJ1-1; D gene ambiguous. V dropped 0 bases and J dropped 0 bases, with 11 bases sitting between them. The length of the CDR3 is 16 residues. CDR1 KGHSH and CDR2 LQKENI come from the germline V gene. The CDR3 nucleotides are TGTGCCAGCTCACCACCCGTACGCGAAATGAACACTGAAGCTTTCTTT. This sequence encodes CASSPPVREMNTEAFF.

This clone has ten or more counts. V and J are TRBV6-5 and TRBJ2-7; D is perhaps TRBD2 (5 bases). The V gene lost 0 bases and the J gene lost 2 bases, with 8 bases spanning the gap. From germline, CDR1 is MNHEY and CDR2 SVGAGI. This CDR3 has 14 residues. In nucleotides, the CDR3 is TGTGCCAGCAGTTACTCGGACTCGACCTACGAGCAGTACTTC. Residues: CASSYSDSTYEQYF.

The table lists this clone with a few counts. V and J are TRBV28 and TRBJ2-7; D perhaps matches TRBD1 (5 bases). Trimming removed 3 bases at V and 3 bases at J, with 12 bases between. Germline loops: CDR1 MDHEN, CDR2 SYDVKM. This CDR3 region has 14 residues. Here the CDR3 DNA reads TGTGCCAGCAGTTTGCAGGGCCCCGACTACGAGCAGTACTTC. Translated: CASSLQGPDYEQYF.

The CDR3 sequence: CASSLSLPTGGYSYGYTF. CDR3 coding DNA: TGTGCCAGCAGTTTATCCCTCCCGACAGGGGGCTATAGCTATGGCTACACCTTC. V usage is TRBV27 and J usage is TRBJ1-2; 10 nucleotides align to TRBD1. J lost 4 bases, V lost 0 bases, and 11 bases had no gene match. Germline CDR1 and CDR2: MNHEY and SMNVEV (reference sequence). The CDR3 is 18 amino acids.

This clone was counted a single time. V and J are TRBV9 and TRBJ2-3; 7 nucleotides agree with TRBD2. CDR1 is SGDLS and CDR2 is YYNGEE in the germline V gene. This CDR3 spans 16 amino acids. V lost 3 bases to trimming and J lost 2 bases; unmatched junction nucleotides: 9. CDR3: CASSARGGETTDTQYF. CDR3 in DNA: TGTGCCAGCAGCGCCCGTGGGGGGGAGACCACAGATACGCAGTATTTT.

The J gene is TRBJ2-7, the V gene TRBV6-1; no clear D gene. V lost 5 bases and J 6 bases, leaving 17 bases between the germline ends. CDR3 size: 14 residues. Per the germline V gene, CDR1 is MNHNS and CDR2 is SASEGT. CDR3 coding DNA: TGTGCCAGCAGTAGGGTGAGAGTTGGCGGCGAGCAGTACTTC. It yields the protein CASSRVRVGGEQYF.

The chain is built from TRBV10-3 and TRBJ2-7, with TRBD2 matching over 11 bases. Germline lookup yields CDR1 ENHRY and CDR2 SYGVKD. This CDR3 contains 13 residues. V was clipped by 11 bases and J by 7 bases; unmatched bases: 10. CDR3 sequence reads: CALTSGLAVEQYF. The DNA of the CDR3 is TGTGCCCTAACGTCGGGACTAGCGGTTGAGCAGTACTTC.

The gene calls are TRBV4-1 and TRBJ2-7, with D perhaps TRBD2 (5 bases). Germline V gene sequence: CDR1 MGHRA, CDR2 YSYEKL. The CDR3 is 15 residues long. The V gene lost 0 bases and the J gene lost 7 bases, with 16 bases spanning the gap. Here the CDR3 reads CASSQDWLAPSEQYF. The CDR3 DNA reads as TGCGCCAGCAGCCAAGATTGGCTAGCCCCCTCGGAGCAGTACTTC.

The chain combines TRBV6-6 with TRBJ2-4; the D call may be TRBD1 or TRBD2 (5 bases each). V shed 2 bases and J shed 0 bases, with 8 bases lying between them. Germline V lookup: CDR1 MNHNY, CDR2 SVGAGI (reference sequence). The CDR3 has 15 residues. The CDR3 reads CASSYGDLAKNIQYF. The DNA of the CDR3 is TGTGCCAGCAGTTACGGGGACCTAGCCAAAAACATTCAGTACTTC.

The rearrangement joins TRBV4-1 to TRBJ2-7; possibly TRBD1 for D (5 bases). V gave up 2 bases and J gave up 2 bases, with 10 bases separating them. Germline-derived CDR1 and CDR2 are MGHRA and YSYEKL. The CDR3 has 14 amino acids. The CDR3 loop is CASSQPRAAYEQYF. CDR3 bases: TGCGCCAGCAGCCAACCCAGGGCTGCCTACGAGCAGTACTTC.

The chain recombines TRBV30 with TRBJ2-1; no clear D gene. V shed 0 bases and J shed 7 bases, with 13 bases lying between them. Germline V lookup: CDR1 GTSNPN, CDR2 SVGIG (reference sequence). This CDR3 contains 14 residues. CDR3 protein: CAWSVFGSLNEQFF. In nucleotides, the CDR3 is TGTGCCTGGAGTGTATTTGGTTCGCTGAATGAGCAGTTCTTC.

This chain connects TRBV4-2 to TRBJ2-6; TRBD1 matches at 7 bases. The germline V gene encodes CDR1 LGHNA and CDR2 YNFKEQ. The CDR3 has 19 amino acids. V trimming: 1 base; J trimming: 0 bases; junction bases outside the gene matches: 9. CDR3 in DNA: TGTGCCAGCAGCCAAGGGCTGGACAGGTTGAGCTCTGGGGCCAACGTCCTGACTTTC. Protein sequence: CASSQGLDRLSSGANVLTF.

The rearrangement joins TRBV5-4 to TRBJ1-2; D is unclear. CDR3 length: 14 residues. Trimming pared 6 bases from V and 0 bases from J, leaving 12 bases between. CDR1 SGHNT and CDR2 YYREEE come from the germline V gene (reference sequence). The CDR3: CASKEKGPNYGYTF. CDR3 in DNA: TGTGCCAGCAAGGAAAAGGGCCCTAACTATGGCTACACCTTC.

V and J are TRBV27 and TRBJ2-5; TRBD2 matches at 11 bases. Per germline, CDR1 MNHEY and CDR2 SMNVEV (reference sequence). The CDR3 is 14 residues long. V lost 3 bases and J lost 5; bases outside the gene matches: 2. The CDR3 bases are TGTGCCAGCAGTTTTCGGACTAGCGGGGAGACCCAGTACTTC. Translating gives CASSFRTSGETQYF.

As concerns this clone: Since no conserved phenylalanine or tryptophan closes the CDR3, a read error is the likely cause. No DNA is shown, since the ends of the CDR3 on it are uncertain; the CDR3 is the one TCRdb lists. The rearrangement uses TRBV25-1 and TRBJ2-4; the D call TRBD2 from the table was never checked on the DNA. Germline loops: CDR1 MGHDK, CDR2 SYGVNS. The CDR3 extends over 11 residues, inclusive of both ends. The CDR3 loop reads CASSSAGGPSR.

CDR3 sequence reads: CATTRRGEGPGELFF. Here the CDR3 DNA reads TGTGCCACCACGCGAAGAGGGGAAGGTCCCGGGGAGCTGTTTTTT. The rearrangement links TRBV15 to TRBJ2-2; D tentatively reads TRBD1 or TRBD2 (5 bases each). The CDR3 sequence is 15 residues long. With 7 bases removed from V and 6 bases from J, the gap between germline ends came to 18 bases. Germline assignment: CDR1 LNHNV and CDR2 YYDKDF (reference sequence).

This clone was seen just once. This sample includes further DNA sequences coding for the same CDR3. This chain connects TRBV7-9 to TRBJ2-7; D is unresolved. Germline values: CDR1 SEHNR, CDR2 FQNEAQ (reference sequence). V was trimmed by 3 bases and J by 2 bases, leaving 8 bases between them. The CDR3 is made up of 13 amino acids. DNA of the CDR3: TGTGCCAGCAGCTTCGGCGGTCCCTACGAGCAGTACTTC. Translation gives CASSFGGPYEQYF.

V usage is TRBV27 and J usage is TRBJ2-7, with D uncertain. V dropped 5 bases and J dropped 6 bases, with 20 bases sitting between them. Looked up from germline, CDR1 is MNHEY and CDR2 is SMNVEV (reference sequence). The CDR3 runs 15 residues. The CDR3 DNA sequence: TGTGCCAGCAGTCCCATCAGGAGTTTGATTGGCGAGCAGTACTTC. Translating it yields CASSPIRSLIGEQYF.